These T cell receptor beta chains were read from a single sample in a study of Ad26.COV2.S vaccination and SARS-CoV-2 variants. The method was immunoSEQ multiplex PCR; TCRdb's version includes in-frame clones alone and lacks a portion of them. The table records 350,000 to 500,000 clones, around 89% of them present only once. The sample here was peripheral blood, taken in a trial of Ad26.COV2.S vaccine versus placebo. These receptors came from a person between 18 and 65 years old who received the Ad26.COV2.S COVID-19 vaccine or a placebo. CDR3s include the opening cysteine and the closing phenylalanine or tryptophan. Clone size is shown for a subset of rows, as once, few, many or a class of expanded clone.

v_gene	abundance	j_gene	CDR3aa
TRBV7-6	NA	TRBJ2-1	CASSLAQYVMSTAYNEQFF
TRBV4-3	NA	TRBJ1-1	CASSRTAMNTEAFF
TRBV4-1	NA	TRBJ1-2	CASSQVTTGDYGYTF
TRBV6-2/TRBV6-3	once	TRBJ2-7	CASSYSTVPYEQYF
TRBV5-5	NA	TRBJ2-7	CASSLSGTVNRLYEQYF
TRBV9	NA	TRBJ1-5	CASSPGTDWYDSNQPQHF
TRBV10-1	NA	TRBJ2-7	CASSETGIYEQYF
TRBV14	once	TRBJ2-5	CASSQGEGKTQYF
TRBV7-9	NA	TRBJ2-1	CASSLGGTGGSFF
TRBV2	NA	TRBJ1-2	CASVREYGYTF
TRBV9	NA	TRBJ2-3	CASSYLAGAPTDTQYF
TRBV6-5	NA	TRBJ1-2	CASSRQGYYGYTF
TRBV6-5	NA	TRBJ1-1	CASSPTGGVRTEAFF
TRBV7-3	once	TRBJ2-5	CASSFTAGGRETQYF
TRBV3-1/TRBV3-2	NA	TRBJ1-6	CASTPPGTGWNSPLHF
TRBV19	once	TRBJ2-3	CASSTTGTSTDTQYF
TRBV5-5	NA	TRBJ2-7	CASSPRGGLSYEQYF
TRBV24-1	once	TRBJ2-7	CATSGSGTDSYEQYF
TRBV11-2	NA	TRBJ2-5	CASSPGTAALRETQYF
TRBV11-2	NA	TRBJ2-7	CASSQVGRYNSEEYF
TRBV6-2/TRBV6-3	NA	TRBJ2-7	CASSLTSTGVIDEQYF
TRBV29-1	NA	TRBJ1-2	CSVEGAPNYGYTF
TRBV7-9	once	TRBJ2-3	CASSSGLNAAGQDTQYF
TRBV7-2	NA	TRBJ2-2	CASSARTGGRTGELFF
TRBV9	medium-sized	TRBJ2-7	CASSPSPKTGHPRKYF
TRBV7-3	NA	TRBJ2-1	CASSLLAGGQNEQFF
TRBV7-3	NA	TRBJ1-2	CASSSLWSVQYGYTF
TRBV5-1	once	TRBJ2-7	CASSQSSGNYEQYF
TRBV5-4	few	TRBJ2-7	CASSLDKGIYEQYF
TRBV2	NA	TRBJ1-4	CASIRVKDQTGPNEKLFF
TRBV7-8	few	TRBJ1-6	CASSPGGYSYNSPLHF
TRBV2	NA	TRBJ2-1	CASSERTSPTGQFF
TRBV19	few	TRBJ1-5	CASSISQGRSISPQHF
TRBV12-5	NA	TRBJ2-7	CASRQESYEQYF
TRBV2	NA	TRBJ2-7	CASSDSLGRSYEQYF
TRBV30	NA	TRBJ2-5	CAWSLGGGETQYF
TRBV4-1	NA	TRBJ1-4	CASSQGDSTNEKLFF
TRBV4-3	NA	TRBJ1-4	CASSQERAMNEKLFF
TRBV5-4	NA	TRBJ1-2	CASSLEGRGAVGYTF
TRBV27	NA	TRBJ2-1	CASSLSKGSYNEQFF